This TCR beta chain emerged from a study of blood T cell repertoires in COVID-19. Study details: Samples came from the United States, Italy and Spain, spanning acute and convalescent COVID-19.

The data were produced by immunoSEQ multiplex PCR, yet TCRdb's version contains in-frame clones alone and is incomplete. The sample lists about 360,000 clones, roughly 87% occurring once. In its sample, this clone was seen a few times. This sample includes further DNA sequences coding for the same CDR3. Germline V gene lookup returns CDR1 MNHEY and CDR2 SVGAGI. CDR3 size: 13 residues. V was pared by 5 bases and J by 2 bases, with 2 bases of the junction left unmatched. The sequenced sample was PBMCs or T cells enriched from blood (not recorded which). This chain connects TRBV6-5 to TRBJ1-2; 7 positions match TRBD1. This clonotype was sampled from a woman aged 40 to 50 with acute COVID-19. The CDR3 here is CASSTTGNYGYTF. The DNA for the CDR3 is TGTGCCAGCAGTACGACAGGGAACTATGGCTACACCTTC.